Listed below are T cell receptor beta chains from one sample, sequenced in a study of T cells in narcolepsy. The data were produced by immunoSEQ multiplex PCR, yet TCRdb's version contains in-frame clones alone and is incomplete. The sample holds tens of thousands of clones, around four fifths seen once. Input material: CD45RA- memory CD4+ T cells from PBMCs. Source of these receptors: a human donor with narcolepsy. CDR3s include the opening cysteine and the closing phenylalanine or tryptophan. The D gene is left open where the match is weak. Only part of the rows carry a size: once, few, many, or a class if the clone is expanded.

>NA|TRBV9|TRBJ1-3|NA
CASSVGDLGNTIYF
TGTGCCAGCAGCGTGGGGGATCTCGGAAACACCATATATTTT
>TRBD2|TRBV7-2|TRBJ2-5|NA
CASSLLGGKPETQYF
TGTGCCAGCAGCCTCCTCGGGGGGAAACCAGAGACCCAGTACTTC
>TRBD1|TRBV2|TRBJ1-1|NA
CASRGQGRNTEAFF
TGTGCCAGCAGGGGACAGGGGAGGAACACTGAAGCTTTCTTT
>NA|TRBV5-6|TRBJ2-1|once
CASSLGGRLVVNNEQFF
TGTGCCAGCAGCTTGGGGGGGCGACTAGTGGTGAACAATGAGCAGTTCTTC
>NA|TRBV29-1|TRBJ1-1|NA
CSVVSAGSEAFF
TGCAGCGTTGTGTCTGCGGGGTCTGAAGCTTTCTTT
>NA|TRBV28|TRBJ2-6|NA
CASSLAVSGANVLTF
TGTGCCAGCAGTTTGGCGGTCTCTGGGGCCAACGTCCTGACTTTC
>NA|TRBV6-1|TRBJ1-1|NA
CASSEGAGLRGTEAFF
TGTGCCAGCAGTGAAGGGGCGGGGCTTAGGGGCACTGAAGCTTTCTTT
>NA|TRBV2|TRBJ2-7|NA
CASSASPRQVSGEQYF
TGTGCCAGCAGTGCCAGCCCGAGACAAGTCTCGGGAGAGCAGTACTTC
>NA|TRBV5-6|TRBJ2-6|NA
CASSLDSGANVLTF
TGTGCCAGCAGCTTGGATTCTGGGGCCAACGTCCTGACTTTC
>TRBD2|TRBV10-2|TRBJ2-7|NA
CASRGKTSGRAEQYF
TGCGCCAGCAGGGGTAAGACTAGCGGGAGAGCTGAGCAGTACTTC
>TRBD1|TRBV6-5|TRBJ1-2|NA
CASQGAYGYTF
TGTGCCAGTCAGGGGGCCTATGGCTACACCTTC
>NA|TRBV7-9|TRBJ1-5|NA
CASSFAEGVQPQHF
TGTGCCAGCAGCTTTGCCGAGGGTGTTCAGCCCCAGCATTTT
>TRBD1|TRBV2|TRBJ2-5|NA
CASKTHRGPGQETQYF
TGTGCCAGCAAAACTCACAGGGGGCCTGGGCAAGAGACCCAGTACTTC
>NA|TRBV18|TRBJ2-7|NA
CASSPTDYEQYF
TGTGCCAGCTCACCGACTGACTACGAGCAGTACTTC
>NA|TRBV6-6|TRBJ2-3|NA
CASSPRDSTDTQYF
TGTGCCAGCAGTCCTAGGGATAGCACAGATACGCAGTATTTT
>TRBD2|TRBV6-5|TRBJ2-5|NA
CASRQNLAEETQYF
TGTGCCAGCAGACAAAATCTAGCGGAAGAGACCCAGTACTTC
>NA|TRBV5-5|TRBJ1-3|NA
CASSLGPRASGNTIYF
TGTGCCAGCAGCTTGGGACCTCGAGCCTCTGGAAACACCATATATTTT
>TRBD2|TRBV10-3|TRBJ2-3|few
CASGTSGPTDTQYF
TGTGCCTCAGGGACTAGCGGGCCCACAGATACGCAGTATTTT
>NA|TRBV15|TRBJ1-3|NA
CATSRDLHRGNTIYF
TGTGCCACCAGCAGAGATCTCCACAGAGGAAACACCATATATTTT
>TRBD1|TRBV28|TRBJ1-1|once
CASRPPGGAGGTEAFF
TGTGCCAGCAGGCCCCCAGGGGGCGCGGGTGGCACTGAAGCTTTCTTT
>NA|TRBV19|TRBJ2-1|NA
CASSIGSVNEQFF
TGTGCCAGTAGTATCGGGTCCGTGAATGAGCAGTTCTTC
>NA|TRBV29-1|TRBJ2-5|NA
CSVTSRSRETQYF
TGCAGCGTTACGAGTAGATCGCGGGAGACCCAGTACTTC
>TRBD1|TRBV6-1|TRBJ2-1|NA
CASSKQPGQYNEQFF
TGTGCCAGCAGCAAGCAACCGGGACAGTACAATGAGCAGTTCTTC
>NA|TRBV19|TRBJ2-3|NA
CASSYTITDTQYF
TGTGCCAGTAGTTATACTATCACAGATACGCAGTATTTT
>TRBD1|TRBV2|TRBJ1-2|NA
CASSWGQSNYGYTF
TGTGCCAGCAGTTGGGGACAGAGTAACTATGGCTACACCTTC
>NA|TRBV9|TRBJ2-3|once
CASSVSWGGTDTQYF
TGTGCCAGCAGCGTGTCATGGGGGGGCACAGATACGCAGTATTTT
>NA|TRBV5-1|TRBJ2-1|NA
CASSLPDLSSYNEQFF
TGCGCCAGCAGCTTGCCCGACTTGAGCTCCTACAATGAGCAGTTCTTC
>NA|TRBV27|TRBJ2-1|NA
CASRSDQVSVTVYNEQFF
TGTGCCAGCCGAAGCGACCAAGTTAGCGTAACTGTCTACAATGAGCAGTTCTTC
>NA|TRBV5-1|TRBJ2-4|NA
CASSDGRLYRDIQYF
TGCGCCAGCAGCGACGGGAGATTGTACCGGGACATTCAGTACTTC
>TRBD2|TRBV5-1|TRBJ2-4|NA
CASSRAGDLNIQYF
TGCGCCAGCAGCAGGGCGGGAGACCTAAACATTCAGTACTTC
>TRBD1|TRBV11-2|TRBJ2-1|NA
CASSTIRGQGAYNEQFF
TGTGCCAGCAGCACCATAAGGGGACAGGGGGCCTACAATGAGCAGTTCTTC
>TRBD2|TRBV7-8|TRBJ2-1|NA
CASSFRASGSSAAYNEQFF
TGTGCCAGCAGCTTTCGTGCGAGCGGGAGTTCAGCAGCGTACAATGAGCAGTTCTTC
>TRBD1|TRBV6-5|TRBJ1-2|few
CASATGGGYTF
TGTGCCAGCGCTACAGGGGGTGGCTACACCTTC
>TRBD2|TRBV5-4|TRBJ2-7|NA
CASSPTAGVQNYEQYF
TGTGCCAGCAGCCCCACAGCGGGAGTGCAAAACTACGAGCAGTACTTC
>NA|TRBV18|TRBJ1-1|NA
CASSPNDNKAFF
TGTGCCAGCTCACCGAACGACAACAAAGCTTTCTTT
>NA|TRBV18|TRBJ2-5|NA
CASSPDLREETQYF
TGTGCCAGCTCACCCGACCTGAGGGAAGAGACCCAGTACTTC
>NA|TRBV28|TRBJ1-1|NA
CASSWYVMNTEAFF
TGTGCCAGCAGTTGGTACGTAATGAACACTGAAGCTTTCTTT
>TRBD1|TRBV6-5|TRBJ2-7|NA
CASSINRDRAFLQYF
TGTGCCAGCAGTATAAACCGGGACAGGGCATTTTTGCAGTACTTC
>NA|TRBV6-5|TRBJ2-5|few
CASSIKLGETQYF
TGTGCCAGCAGCATTAAACTAGGAGAGACCCAGTACTTC
>NA|TRBV5-6|TRBJ1-1|few
CASSPGRVTEAFF
TGTGCCAGCAGCCCGGGACGAGTCACTGAAGCTTTCTTT
>NA|TRBV18|TRBJ2-1|NA
CASSPSERYNEQFF
TGTGCCAGCTCACCTAGTGAGCGGTACAATGAGCAGTTCTTC
>NA|TRBV5-8|TRBJ2-7|once
CASSPVRQSYEQYF
TGTGCCAGCAGCCCCGTTAGACAGTCCTACGAGCAGTACTTC
>NA|TRBV7-9|TRBJ2-3|NA
CASSLMGDTDTQYF
TGTGCCAGCAGCTTAATGGGGGACACAGATACGCAGTATTTT
>TRBD2|TRBV28|TRBJ2-3|NA
CASSSSGASGFTDTQYF
TGTGCCAGCAGTTCCTCAGGCGCTAGCGGGTTCACAGATACGCAGTATTTT
>NA|TRBV23-1|TRBJ1-1|few
CASKKETGTPKVTEAFF
TGCGCCAGCAAGAAAGAGACCGGGACTCCAAAGGTCACTGAAGCTTTCTTT
>TRBD1|TRBV6-5|TRBJ2-2|NA
CASRRGQGTGELFF
TGTGCCAGCAGGAGGGGACAGGGAACCGGGGAGCTGTTTTTT
>NA|TRBV7-2|TRBJ2-1|NA
CASSLRQEHNEQFF
TGTGCCAGCAGCTTAAGACAGGAACACAATGAGCAGTTCTTC
>NA|TRBV6-1|TRBJ2-3|NA
CASRAAGRTDTQYF
TGTGCCAGCCGTGCAGCGGGCCGCACAGATACGCAGTATTTT